The next 11 T cell receptor beta chains were all read from a single sample in a study of blood T cell repertoires in COVID-19. Assay: immunoSEQ multiplex PCR; the TCRdb copy retains only in-frame clones and omits some. The sample contains more than 85,000 clones, 70% to 90% of which appear only once. Sequenced: peripheral blood. These receptors originate from a man aged 55 to 70 with acute or convalescent COVID-19.

The chain uses TRBV7-6 and TRBJ1-1, with 7 bases identical to TRBD1. The CDR3 has 13 residues. Trimming took 7 bases from V and 4 from J; bases not matched to a gene: 6. The germline gives CDR1 SGHVS, CDR2 FNYEAQ. CDR3 protein: CASKRGLGTEAFF. The DNA for the CDR3 is TGTGCCAGCAAGAGGGGGCTCGGCACTGAAGCTTTCTTT.

This chain connects TRBV19 to TRBJ1-1; D not certain. The CDR3 runs 13 residues. The V and J ends lost 3 bases and 4 bases respectively, with 9 bases between them. The germline CDR1 and CDR2 sequences are LNHDA and SQIVND (reference sequence). The CDR3 bases are TGTGCCAGTAGTATCCCCGGAGGCACTGAAGCTTTCTTT. This translates into CASSIPGGTEAFF.

The genes are TRBV4-1 and TRBJ2-1; weak D call: TRBD2 (6 bases). Germline V lookup: CDR1 MGHRA, CDR2 YSYEKL. This CDR3 is 14 amino acids long. V was clipped by 7 bases and J by 6 bases, with 16 bases between them. The CDR3 region is CASTAGLPVNEQFF. As DNA, the CDR3 is TGCGCCAGCACCGCGGGACTCCCAGTCAATGAGCAGTTCTTC.

The chain joins TRBV28 to TRBJ1-3; D not resolved. V lost 1 base and J lost 0, with 7 bases in between. Germline values: CDR1 MDHEN, CDR2 SYDVKM. CDR3 length: 15 amino acids. CDR3 nucleotide sequence: TGTGCCAGCAGTTTATATGGGAGCTCTGGAAACACCATATATTTT. Protein product: CASSLYGSSGNTIYF.

V usage is TRBV3-1 (or the pseudogene TRBV3-2) and J usage is TRBJ1-1; no clear D gene. Germline V CDR1 and CDR2: LGHDT, YNNKEL (reference sequence). This CDR3 has 14 amino acids. The germline V and J ends were trimmed by 2 bases and 1 base, with 8 bases remaining between them. The CDR3 loop is CASSQQERNTEAFF. DNA for the CDR3: TGTGCCAGCAGCCAACAAGAGAGGAACACTGAAGCTTTCTTT.

The V call is TRBV18, the J call TRBJ1-1; 9 nucleotides align to TRBD1. V lost 3 bases, J lost 4 bases, and 3 bases stayed unmatched. CDR1 and CDR2 (germline): KGHSH, LQKENI. The CDR3 spans 14 residues. CDR3 nucleotide sequence: TGTGCCAGCTCACCGACAGGGGGTTTCACTGAAGCTTTCTTT. It codes for CASSPTGGFTEAFF.

This chain joins TRBV6-5 and TRBJ2-1; 8 bases agree with TRBD1. The CDR3 sequence is 15 residues long. The V gene's germline CDR1 is MNHEY and CDR2 SVGAGI. The junction had 9 bases not matched to a gene; V was cut back by 9 bases and J by 2 bases. The CDR3 reads CASAGGGPTYNEQFF. For the CDR3, the DNA is TGTGCCAGTGCAGGGGGCGGTCCCACCTACAATGAGCAGTTCTTC.

The V and J genes are TRBV5-1 and TRBJ1-3; 8 nucleotides match TRBD1. The CDR3 runs to 15 residues. Trimming at V came to 4 bases and at J to 1 base, leaving 4 bases not matched to a gene. The V gene's germline CDR1 is SGHRS and CDR2 YFSETQ. CDR3 sequence: CASSARTGSGNTIYF. CDR3 in DNA: TGCGCCAGCAGCGCTAGGACAGGGTCTGGAAACACCATATATTTT.

This clone was recorded a few times. The genes are TRBV19 and TRBJ2-7; 12 positions match TRBD1. The ends lost 5 bases at V and 9 bases at J; junction bases unmatched: 11. The CDR3 is made up of 15 amino acids. Germline V gene data show CDR1 as LNHDA and CDR2 as SQIVND (reference sequence). The CDR3: CASSPTGTGGAVQYF. In nucleotides, the CDR3 is TGTGCCAGTAGTCCCACCGGGACAGGGGGCGCGGTGCAGTACTTC.

This clone has only a few counts. The CDR3 loop reads CASSQLRPSGTSTDTQYF. The CDR3 region has the DNA TGTGCCAGCAGCCAACTCCGGCCTAGCGGAACTAGCACAGATACGCAGTATTTT. The chain employs TRBV3-1 (or the pseudogene TRBV3-2) and TRBJ2-3, with 7 nucleotides matching TRBD2. Germline CDR1 reads LGHDT; CDR2 reads YNNKEL (reference sequence). J lost 0 bases, V lost 2 bases, and 11 bases had no gene match. The CDR3 contains 18 residues.

This clone was observed a handful of times. The chain has TRBV6-5 and TRBJ2-2, with 9 bases identical to TRBD1. The germline gives CDR1 MNHEY, CDR2 SVGAGI. V lost 5 bases to trimming and J lost 1 base; unmatched junction nucleotides: 2. The CDR3 sequence is 15 residues long. CDR3: CASSQDRGNTGELFF. CDR3 nucleotide sequence: TGTGCCAGCAGTCAGGACAGGGGGAACACCGGGGAGCTGTTTTTT.